Listed here are 10 T cell receptor beta chains from one sample, sequenced in a study of cytomegalovirus exposure and HLA in healthy donors. Researchers ran the PCR with 60 Vbeta and 13 Jbeta primers. Generated by immunoSEQ multiplex PCR, the TCRdb table keeps only in-frame clones and is missing some. Of under 150,000 clones in the sample, about four fifths were seen once. Sequencing used PBMCs. The receptors shown here come from a man younger than 30 in good health and CMV-seronegative.

The chain employs TRBV27 and TRBJ2-3; TRBD1 aligns across 8 bases. CDR3 length: 15 residues. Germline V gene data show CDR1 as MNHEY and CDR2 as SMNVEV (reference sequence). The V segment lost 6 bases and the J segment 4 bases; nucleotides outside the gene matches: 9. Written as DNA, the CDR3 is TGTGCCAGCAGCCGGACAGGGATTCTGTCAGATACGCAGTATTTT. Translated: CASSRTGILSDTQYF.

This chain uses TRBV4-3 with TRBJ2-4; D might be TRBD2 (7 bases). Between the trimmed V and J ends, which lost 0 bases and 12 bases, there was a span of 18 bases. CDR1 is LGHNA and CDR2 is YSLEER in the germline V gene. CDR3 length equals 15 residues. In DNA, the CDR3 is TGCGCCAGCAGCCAAGATTATAGGGCGGGGGCAGATCAGTACTTC. It translates to CASSQDYRAGADQYF.

This sequence joins TRBV28 and TRBJ2-5, with D tentatively TRBD2 (5 bases). V shed 6 bases and J shed 5 bases, with 10 bases lying between them. There are 12 residues in the CDR3. Germline CDR1 reads MDHEN; CDR2 reads SYDVKM. CDR3 DNA: TGTGCCAGCAGGACCCCGGGGGAGACCCAGTACTTC. It is translated as CASRTPGETQYF.

This chain joins TRBV18 and TRBJ1-5; weak D call: TRBD1 (6 bases). Germline V gene sequence: CDR1 KGHSH, CDR2 LQKENI. This CDR3 comprises 15 residues. The ends were cut back, 3 bases at V and 0 bases at J, with 9 bases in the middle. The CDR3 coding sequence is TGTGCCAGCTCACCCCGGGACATTAGCAATCAGCCCCAGCATTTT. It codes for CASSPRDISNQPQHF.

This clone was observed once. This chain connects TRBV7-9 to TRBJ1-3; 7 bases match TRBD1. In germline, CDR1 is SEHNR, CDR2 FQNEAQ (reference sequence). The CDR3 is 16 residues long. Trimming cost V 1 base and J 2 bases; bases outside gene matches: 5. The CDR3 spells CASSLDVTGAGNTIYF. The CDR3, as DNA: TGTGCCAGCAGCTTAGACGTAACAGGGGCTGGAAACACCATATATTTT. Combining the CDR3 with reference TRBV7-9 and TRBJ1-3 gives the whole variable domain DTGVSQNPRHKITKRGQNVTFRCDPISEHNRLYWYRQTLGQGPEFLTYFQNEAQLEKSRLLSDRFSAERPKGSFSTLEIQRTEQGDSAMYLCASSLDVTGAGNTIYFGEGSWLTVV.

V is TRBV9 and J is TRBJ1-2; D not certain. Germline lookup yields CDR1 SGDLS and CDR2 YYNGEE. The CDR3 extends over 16 amino acids. The V and J ends lost 3 bases and 0 bases respectively, with 15 bases between them. CDR3 coding DNA: TGTGCCAGCAGCGCGCCCCTGCAGGAATCTAACTATGGCTACACCTTC. Residues: CASSAPLQESNYGYTF.

The chain has TRBV10-1 and TRBJ2-1; 7 positions agree with TRBD1. Trimming took 3 bases from V and 8 from J; bases not matched to a gene: 13. This CDR3 is built from 16 residues. Germline values: CDR1 WNHNN, CDR2 SYGVQD (reference sequence). The CDR3 is CASSDPTSTGNDEQFF. CDR3 coding DNA: TGCGCCAGCAGTGACCCTACATCGACAGGGAACGATGAGCAGTTCTTC.

The V gene is TRBV28, the J gene TRBJ2-1; a possible D gene is TRBD1 (6 bases). The CDR3 covers 15 residues. V lost 6 bases to trimming and J lost 8 bases, with 20 bases between them. The germline V gene has CDR1 MDHEN and CDR2 SYDVKM. CDR3 loop: CASSTIQGLSDEQFF. CDR3 sequence (DNA): TGTGCCAGCAGCACTATACAGGGTCTCTCCGATGAGCAGTTCTTC.

The rearrangement links TRBV7-9 to TRBJ1-1, with TRBD1 as a possible D gene (6 bases). Germline V gene lookup returns CDR1 SEHNR and CDR2 FQNEAQ (reference sequence). V was clipped by 5 bases and J by 1 base, with 17 bases between them. This CDR3 is built from 16 residues. The CDR3 nucleotides read TGTGCCAGCAGCACCCGACAGGCCGGGAAGAACACTGAAGCTTTCTTT. Translation gives CASSTRQAGKNTEAFF.

The rearrangement joins TRBV6-6 to TRBJ1-5, with 7 bases aligning to TRBD1. There are 15 residues in the CDR3. Germline CDR1 is MNHNY and CDR2 is SVGAGI (reference sequence). Germline trimming cut 4 bases from V and 5 bases from J; bases unmatched to any gene: 8. CDR3 amino acids: CASSWVGGRDQPQHF. CDR3 DNA sequence: TGTGCCAGCAGTTGGGTAGGGGGCAGGGATCAGCCCCAGCATTTT.